Included here is one TCR beta chain sequence, with context. Per the study methods: Reference gene primer amplification gave estimated nucleated cell counts. Sequencing was performed with immunoSEQ multiplex PCR; in TCRdb, only in-frame clones are kept and a portion is missing. The V and J calls and clone size were taken over from that table, and D and trimming were inferred from the DNA. Here the sample spans roughly 100,000 clones, almost 80% being singletons. The data were obtained in a study of blood T cell repertoires in COVID-19. Looking at the study overall: COVID-19 samples from acute and convalescent phases originated in the United States, Italy and Spain.

The sequence was obtained from a man aged 60 to 69 with active or convalescent COVID-19. The sample taken for sequencing was peripheral blood.

CDR3 protein: CASSVGGGHGLDGYTF. CDR3 coding DNA: TGTGCCAGCAGTGTCGGGGGGGGCCATGGACTTGATGGCTACACCTTC. The chain combines TRBV25-1 with TRBJ1-2; perhaps TRBD1 as D (6 bases). Germline loops: CDR1 MGHDK, CDR2 SYGVNS. Trimming removed 4 bases from V and 6 bases from J, with 21 bases in between. CDR3 length equals 16 residues.